The rows below give T cell receptor beta chains drawn from one sample of a study of identical twins' blood T cells. TCRdb used MiXCR to reprocess the 5' RACE reads, holding one entry per CDR3 protein. The data show hundreds of thousands of distinct CDR3 sequences, with 28% seen just once and about 6.1% held by the top ten. The sample was PBMCs. The receptors were gathered from a woman between 18 and 55 years old in good health. Both conserved end residues are part of each CDR3. Fields, in order: clone size, J gene, V gene, D gene, CDR3 DNA, CDR3 protein. D genes are given only for firm matches. Size is omitted from some rows. Given values are once, few, many or a class for expanded clones.

few | TRBJ2-3 | TRBV20-1 | TRBD2 | TGCAGTGCTAGAGATAGCGCTAGCGGGGTTGATACGCAGTATTTT | CSARDSASGVDTQYF
. | TRBJ1-3 | TRBV5-1 | . | TGCGCCAGCAGCTTAGCGGGGTCAATTGGAAACACCATATATTTT | CASSLAGSIGNTIYF
few | TRBJ1-2 | TRBV29-1 | . | TGCAGCGTTGAGGGCGGCTACACCTTC | CSVEGGYTF
. | TRBJ2-2 | TRBV19 | . | TGTGCCAGTAGTATCGTCTCGGGGACCGGGGAGCTGTTTTTT | CASSIVSGTGELFF
. | TRBJ2-1 | TRBV18 | TRBD2 | TGTGCCAGCTCACTAGACAGCGGGAGGAAGTTCTTC | CASSLDSGRKFF
. | TRBJ2-1 | TRBV11-2 | TRBD2 | TGTGCCAGCAGCTATCGGGGGGACTCCTACAATGAGCAGTTCTTC | CASSYRGDSYNEQFF
. | TRBJ1-4 | TRBV19 | . | TGTGCCAGTAGTGGGCTTGTGGCCCCTAATGAAAAACTGTTTTTT | CASSGLVAPNEKLFF
many | TRBJ1-2 | TRBV12-3/TRBV12-4 | . | TGTGCCAGCAGTTTGGGTCAGGGGTCCCTCTATGGCTACACCTTC | CASSLGQGSLYGYTF
. | TRBJ1-2 | TRBV20-1 | . | TGCAGTGCTAGTTCACGGAACGATGGCTACACCTTC | CSASSRNDGYTF
few | TRBJ2-7 | TRBV2 | . | TGTGCCAGCAACCGGTACGAGCAGTACTTC | CASNRYEQYF
. | TRBJ2-2 | TRBV6-5 | TRBD2 | TGTGCCAGCAGTAACGGGTTTAGCGGGAGGGCGTTTGCGTTGAGGACCGGGGAGCTGTTTTTT | CASSNGFSGRAFALRTGELFF
many | TRBJ1-1 | TRBV28 | . | TGTGCCAGCAGTTTATTCAGGCCCCTTGCCCCTGAAGCTTTCTTT | CASSLFRPLAPEAFF
. | TRBJ2-2 | TRBV10-3 | TRBD1 | TGTGCCATCTTGGCGGACAGGAATTTTGGGGAGCTGTTTTTT | CAILADRNFGELFF
. | TRBJ1-1 | TRBV12-3/TRBV12-4 | . | TGTGCCAGCCCCAAGGCCCGGGGCCCGAACACTGAAGCTTTCTTT | CASPKARGPNTEAFF
few | TRBJ2-3 | TRBV29-1 | . | TGCAGCGTTGAGTGGCGGGACGGCACAGATACGCAGTATTTT | CSVEWRDGTDTQYF
. | TRBJ2-3 | TRBV6-1 | TRBD1 | TGTGCCGGCAGTCCCGGGACAGGCCGTTTTTGGCATACGCAGTATTTT | CAGSPGTGRFWHTQYF
. | TRBJ2-1 | TRBV6-2/TRBV6-3 | TRBD2 | TGTGCCAGCAGTCACGGGACTACGACATATGAGCAGTTCTTC | CASSHGTTTYEQFF
few | TRBJ1-1 | TRBV11-3 | . | TGTGCCAGCAGCTTGACCCTTATGGCGGAGAACACTGAAGCTTTCTTT | CASSLTLMAENTEAFF
. | TRBJ2-1 | TRBV2 | TRBD1 | TGTGCCATCCCTTCAGGGGGCTCCTACAATGAGCAGTTCTTC | CAIPSGGSYNEQFF
few | TRBJ2-2 | TRBV7-7 | TRBD2 | TGTGCTAGCCGCCGGGACTATAACACCGGGGAGCTGTTTTTT | CASRRDYNTGELFF
few | TRBJ1-2 | TRBV5-6 | TRBD1 | TGTGCCAGCAGCATACCAAACGACAGGGGACGTGGTGGCTACACCTTC | CASSIPNDRGRGGYTF
once | TRBJ1-2 | TRBV9 | TRBD1 | TGTGCCAGCAGCGTAAGGAAACAGGGGGCAGATGGCTACACCTTC | CASSVRKQGADGYTF
many | TRBJ1-1 | TRBV14 | . | TGTGCCAGCAGCCAAATGGTTGGGAGGAGCACTGAAGCTTTCTTT | CASSQMVGRSTEAFF
. | TRBJ2-3 | TRBV2 | TRBD2 | TGTGCCAGCAGTGGACTAGCGGGACCATACCTTGTAGCGCAGTATTTT | CASSGLAGPYLVAQYF
. | TRBJ2-7 | TRBV19 | . | TGTGCCAGTAGTATTTCTCCTTTGTCCTACGAGCAGTACTTC | CASSISPLSYEQYF
. | TRBJ1-5 | TRBV20-1 | . | TGCAGTGCTAGAGATTCTAGCACAGGTAGCAATCAGCCCCAGCATTTT | CSARDSSTGSNQPQHF
few | TRBJ2-7 | TRBV6-6 | . | TGTGCCAGCAAGAAAGGTTACGAGCAGTACTTC | CASKKGYEQYF
few | TRBJ1-2 | TRBV20-1 | TRBD1 | TGCAGTGCTAGAGGGGACAGGGACCGATATGGCTACACCTTC | CSARGDRDRYGYTF
few | TRBJ1-2 | TRBV12-3/TRBV12-4 | TRBD1 | TGTGCCAGCAGTTTATGGGACAGGGACATCTATGGCTACACCTTC | CASSLWDRDIYGYTF
few | TRBJ1-6 | TRBV9 | . | TGTGCCAGCAGCGGGGATAATTCACCCCTCCACTTT | CASSGDNSPLHF
many | TRBJ2-2 | TRBV5-6 | . | TGTGCCAGCAGCTTAACCCAGGACCTCACCGGGGAGCTGTTTTTT | CASSLTQDLTGELFF
few | TRBJ2-1 | TRBV5-1 | . | TGCGCCAGCAGCTGGGTAGCGGATGAGCAGTTCTTC | CASSWVADEQFF
many | TRBJ2-7 | TRBV20-1 | TRBD2 | TGCAGTGCTCAGGGACTAGCGGGGAAATACGAGCAGTACTTC | CSAQGLAGKYEQYF
few | TRBJ2-5 | TRBV29-1 | . | TGCAGCGTTGATGTGGTAGGAGAGACCCAGTACTTC | CSVDVVGETQYF
. | TRBJ1-3 | TRBV6-5 | . | TGTGCCAGCAGTTATCGGCAGAACTCTGGAAACACCATATATTTT | CASSYRQNSGNTIYF
. | TRBJ2-1 | TRBV10-2 | . | TGCGCCAGCAATTTCAATGAGCAGTTCTTC | CASNFNEQFF
. | TRBJ2-5 | TRBV19 | . | TGTGCCAGTAGTGTTAGGGACCAGCAGGAGACCCAGTACTTC | CASSVRDQQETQYF
. | TRBJ1-5 | TRBV6-6 | . | TGTGCCAGCAGTGACGGGCGGGGAGGGCAGCCCCAGCATTTT | CASSDGRGGQPQHF